This is a list of T cell receptor beta chains from one sample in a study of cytomegalovirus exposure and HLA in healthy donors. Repertoires were generated with immunoSEQ multiplex PCR, while TCRdb's copy carries only in-frame clones and drops some. The sample has 120,000 to 150,000 clones, around 80% seen once. The sequencing input was PBMCs. The origin of the receptors is a man younger than 40 in good health and CMV-seronegative. The CDR3 runs from the conserved cysteine through the conserved F or W. Each record gives: V gene, D gene, clone size, J gene, CDR3 DNA, CDR3 protein. D genes are given only for firm matches. Not all rows give a size; the values are once, few, many and, for expanded clones, a class.

TRBV21-1	NA	NA	TRBJ2-7	TGTGCCAGCAGCCCGGGGGGCGGAGGATCCTACGAGCAGTACTTC	CASSPGGGGSYEQYF
TRBV5-6	TRBD1	NA	TRBJ1-2	TGTGCCAGCAGCCCTCTTTGGACAGGGGTTGGCTACACCTTC	CASSPLWTGVGYTF
TRBV19	NA	NA	TRBJ2-1	TGTGCCAGTGCGAGCGCGGGGGCGATGGGGCAGTTCTTC	CASASAGAMGQFF
TRBV28	TRBD2	NA	TRBJ2-7	TGTGCCAGCAGTTTAGAATTAGCGGGTTACGAGCAGTACTTC	CASSLELAGYEQYF
TRBV6-6	TRBD1	NA	TRBJ1-6	TGTGCCAGCAGTTACTCGCAGGGGGCGGGGTCACCCCTCCACTTT	CASSYSQGAGSPLHF
TRBV6-5	NA	NA	TRBJ1-2	TGTGCCAGCAGTCTATCGGAGGCCGGAGGCTACACCTTC	CASSLSEAGGYTF
TRBV27	TRBD2	few	TRBJ2-7	TGTGCCAGCAGTTTAGGAGCGGGGGCCTCCTACGAGCAGTACTTC	CASSLGAGASYEQYF
TRBV4-1	TRBD1	NA	TRBJ1-2	TGCGCCAGCAGCCCTGCCCCCCAGGGGGACCCATCAAACTATGGCTACACCTTC	CASSPAPQGDPSNYGYTF
TRBV9	NA	NA	TRBJ2-1	TGTGCCAGCAGCCCCTGGGGCCCTTCCTCCTACAATGAGCAGTTCTTC	CASSPWGPSSYNEQFF
TRBV2	TRBD1	NA	TRBJ2-2	TGTGCCAGCAGCCTACATACCGCCGGGACAGGGGTTCCCGGGGAGCTGTTTTTT	CASSLHTAGTGVPGELFF
TRBV5-1	TRBD1	NA	TRBJ2-5	TGCGCCAGCAGCTTGGGGGACAGTTCGTACCAAGAGACCCAGTACTTC	CASSLGDSSYQETQYF
TRBV5-4	TRBD2	NA	TRBJ2-4	TGTGCCAGCAGCCCCGGGACTACAAACATTCAGTACTTC	CASSPGTTNIQYF
TRBV27	NA	NA	TRBJ1-1	TGTGCCATCCGACAGAGTTGGGCGAACACTGAAGCTTTCTTT	CAIRQSWANTEAFF
TRBV25-1	NA	NA	TRBJ2-5	TGTGCCAGCAGTGCCCGACTCCGGGATGAGCAGTACTTC	CASSARLRDEQYF
TRBV19	NA	NA	TRBJ2-3	TGTGCCAGTAGCAGTGAGGCAGATACGCAGTATTTT	CASSSEADTQYF
TRBV9	TRBD2	NA	TRBJ2-1	TGTGCCAGCAGCGTAGCCCCTAGCGGGAGATCTATTGGTGAGCAGTTCTTC	CASSVAPSGRSIGEQFF
TRBV5-6	NA	NA	TRBJ1-5	TGTGCCAGCAGCTTGCGATCGAGTAATAGCAATCAGCCCCAGCATTTT	CASSLRSSNSNQPQHF
TRBV6-1	TRBD1	NA	TRBJ1-2	TGTGCCAGCAGTCCAATGGGGACAGGGGATGGCTACACCTTC	CASSPMGTGDGYTF
TRBV28	TRBD2	NA	TRBJ2-1	TGTGCCAGCAGCCGGACTAGCGGGAGAAATGAGCAGTTCTTC	CASSRTSGRNEQFF
TRBV5-1	NA	NA	TRBJ2-3	TGCGCCAGCAGCTTCCAGGGCGAAGATACGCAGTATTTT	CASSFQGEDTQYF
TRBV5-6	NA	NA	TRBJ2-7	TGTGCCAGCAGCCCCAGGGGTAGGGCCTACGAGCAGTACTTC	CASSPRGRAYEQYF
TRBV5-1	TRBD1	NA	TRBJ2-3	TGCGCCAGCAGCCGGGACAGGTTAGCTAGCACAGATACGCAGTATTTT	CASSRDRLASTDTQYF
TRBV2	TRBD2	NA	TRBJ2-1	TGTGCCAACAAAGCGGGAGGGCCGTACAATGAGCAGTTCTTC	CANKAGGPYNEQFF
TRBV4-1	NA	NA	TRBJ2-3	TGCGCCAGCAGCCAAAACTGGGATACGCAGTATTTT	CASSQNWDTQYF
TRBV25-1	NA	NA	TRBJ1-2	TGTGCCAGCAGTGAATCTGGGGGCGAGCTCTATGGCTACACCTTC	CASSESGGELYGYTF
TRBV10-3	TRBD2	once	TRBJ2-1	TGTGCCATCAGGACTACTGAAGCGGGGGCCGCATTAAATGAGCAGTTCTTC	CAIRTTEAGAALNEQFF
TRBV28	NA	NA	TRBJ2-7	TGTGCCAGCACCAGAAGACAGGCGCTCTCCTACGAGCAGTACTTC	CASTRRQALSYEQYF
TRBV5-1	TRBD1	NA	TRBJ2-2	TGCGCCAGCAGCCCGGGGAGACAGGGAGCCCACACCGGGGAGCTGTTTTTT	CASSPGRQGAHTGELFF
TRBV6-1	TRBD2	NA	TRBJ2-5	TGTGCCAGCAGCCGACTAGCGGGGGGGCAAGAGACCCAGTACTTC	CASSRLAGGQETQYF
TRBV18	TRBD2	NA	TRBJ2-1	TGTGCCAGCTCACTTGGACTAGCGGGAGATAATGAGCAGTTCTTC	CASSLGLAGDNEQFF
TRBV5-1	TRBD1	NA	TRBJ2-5	TGCGCCAGCAGCTTCCGACAGGGGGCCCAAGAGACCCAGTACTTC	CASSFRQGAQETQYF
TRBV5-6	TRBD1	NA	TRBJ1-2	TGTGCCAGCAGCGTCCGGGACAGGGGCATTCGTTTTGGCTACACCTTC	CASSVRDRGIRFGYTF
TRBV7-9	NA	few	TRBJ2-2	TGTGCCAGCAGACCCTCTGAGGCGCCCGGGGAGCTGTTTTTT	CASRPSEAPGELFF
TRBV5-4	NA	NA	TRBJ2-5	TGTGCCAGCAGCTTGGGCGGTGGACAAGAGACCCAGTACTTC	CASSLGGGQETQYF
TRBV5-1	TRBD2	NA	TRBJ2-5	TGCGCCAGCAGCCCCGGTACTAGCGGATTCCAAGAGACCCAGTACTTC	CASSPGTSGFQETQYF
TRBV9	NA	few	TRBJ2-3	TGTGCCAGCAGCGTAGCTTCGCGGGCCCCAGATACGCAGTATTTT	CASSVASRAPDTQYF
TRBV28	NA	NA	TRBJ1-2	TGTGCCAGCAGTTCCCCCCAAGACACCTATGGCTACACCTTC	CASSSPQDTYGYTF
TRBV7-9	TRBD1	NA	TRBJ2-7	TGTGCCAGCAGCCCCTCGACAGGGGCGAACTACGAGCAGTACTTC	CASSPSTGANYEQYF
TRBV5-1	NA	NA	TRBJ1-2	TGCGCCAGCAGCTTGGAAGCCAGGGACAACTATGGCTACCCCTTC	CASSLEARDNYGYPF
TRBV7-3	TRBD2	NA	TRBJ2-1	TGTGCCAGCAGCTTAACGAGAGCGGGAGGGAACAATGAGCAGTTCTTC	CASSLTRAGGNNEQFF
TRBV30	TRBD1	once	TRBJ1-2	TGTGCCTGGAGTGTCTCGGGACAGGGGTGGTATGGCTACACCTTC	CAWSVSGQGWYGYTF
TRBV19	TRBD1	NA	TRBJ2-3	TGTGCCAGTGGATACAGGGGTCCAACAGATACGCAGTATTTT	CASGYRGPTDTQYF
TRBV11-2	TRBD1	NA	TRBJ2-1	TGTGCCAGCAGCTCGACAGGGGGAACCTACAATGAGCAGTTCTTC	CASSSTGGTYNEQFF
TRBV9	NA	NA	TRBJ1-1	TGTGCCAGCAGCGCGACAAGGGGGGGATGGACTGAAGCTTTCTTT	CASSATRGGWTEAFF
TRBV5-1	NA	NA	TRBJ1-2	TGCGCCAGCAGCTTGGCCCAGGGTGATGGCTACACCTTC	CASSLAQGDGYTF
TRBV2	TRBD2	NA	TRBJ2-7	TGTGCCAGCAGAAAAACCGCCGGGACTAGCCCCACTTCCCGCCGGCAGTACTTC	CASRKTAGTSPTSRRQYF